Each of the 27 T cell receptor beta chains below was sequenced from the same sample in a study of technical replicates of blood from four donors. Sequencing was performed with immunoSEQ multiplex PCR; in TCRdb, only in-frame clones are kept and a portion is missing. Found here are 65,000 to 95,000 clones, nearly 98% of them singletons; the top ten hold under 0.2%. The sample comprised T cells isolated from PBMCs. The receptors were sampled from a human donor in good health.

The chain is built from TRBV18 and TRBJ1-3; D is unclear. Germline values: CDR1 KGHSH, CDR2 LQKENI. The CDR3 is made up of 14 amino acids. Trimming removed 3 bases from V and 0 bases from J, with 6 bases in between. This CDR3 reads CASSPNSSGNTIYF. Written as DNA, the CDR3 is TGTGCCAGCTCACCGAATAGCTCTGGAAACACCATATATTTT.

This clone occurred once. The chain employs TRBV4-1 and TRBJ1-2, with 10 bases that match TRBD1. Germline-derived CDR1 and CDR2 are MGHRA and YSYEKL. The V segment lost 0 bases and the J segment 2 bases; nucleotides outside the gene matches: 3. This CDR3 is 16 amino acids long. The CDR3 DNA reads TGCGCCAGCAGCCAAGAAGCGGGACAGGGGAACTATGGCTACACCTTC. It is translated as CASSQEAGQGNYGYTF.

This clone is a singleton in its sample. Here the CDR3 reads CASSRDRSNQPQHF. The CDR3, as DNA: TGTGCCAGCAGCCGTGACAGAAGCAATCAGCCCCAGCATTTT. The chain is built from TRBV6-5 and TRBJ1-5; D might be TRBD1 (5 bases). Germline V lookup: CDR1 MNHEY, CDR2 SVGAGI. This CDR3 comprises 14 residues. V was cut by 6 bases and J by 1 base, with 10 bases left in between.

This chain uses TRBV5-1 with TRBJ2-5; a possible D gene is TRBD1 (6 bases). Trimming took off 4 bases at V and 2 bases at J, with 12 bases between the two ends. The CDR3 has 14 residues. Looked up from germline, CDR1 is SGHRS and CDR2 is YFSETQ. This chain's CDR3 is CASSGLQGQETQYF. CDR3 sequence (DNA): TGCGCCAGCAGCGGTTTACAGGGTCAAGAGACCCAGTACTTC.

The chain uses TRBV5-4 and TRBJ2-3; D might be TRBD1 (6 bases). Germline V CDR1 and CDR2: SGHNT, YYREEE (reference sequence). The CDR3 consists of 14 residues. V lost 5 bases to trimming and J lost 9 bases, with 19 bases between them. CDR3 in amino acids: CASSWGPTGGTQYF. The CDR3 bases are TGTGCCAGCAGTTGGGGGCCAACAGGCGGAACGCAGTATTTT. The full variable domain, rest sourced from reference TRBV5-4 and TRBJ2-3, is ETGVTQSPTHLIKTRGQQVTLRCSSQSGHNTVSWYQQALGQGPQFIFQYYREEENGRGNFPPRFSGLQFPNYSSELNVNALELDDSALYLCASSWGPTGGTQYFGPGTRLTVL.

The CDR3 loop is CASSETVITEAFF. The CDR3 DNA sequence: TGCGCCAGCAGCGAAACAGTGATCACTGAAGCTTTCTTT. The genes are TRBV4-1 and TRBJ1-1; D unclear. Germline V CDR1 and CDR2: MGHRA, YSYEKL. Trimming removed 5 bases from V and 4 bases from J, with 11 bases in between. There are 13 residues in the CDR3.

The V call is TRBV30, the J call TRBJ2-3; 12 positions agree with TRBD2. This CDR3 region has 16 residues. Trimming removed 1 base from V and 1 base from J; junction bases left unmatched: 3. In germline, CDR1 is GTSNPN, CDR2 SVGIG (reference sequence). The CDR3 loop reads CAWSDWTSGGTDTQYF. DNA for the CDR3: TGTGCCTGGAGTGATTGGACTAGCGGGGGCACAGATACGCAGTATTTT. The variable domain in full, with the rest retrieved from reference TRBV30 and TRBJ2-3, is SQTIHQWPATLVQPVGSPLSLECTVEGTSNPNLYWYRQAAGRGLQLLFYSVGIGQISSEVPQNLSASRPQDRQFILSSKKLLLSDSGFYLCAWSDWTSGGTDTQYFGPGTRLTVL.

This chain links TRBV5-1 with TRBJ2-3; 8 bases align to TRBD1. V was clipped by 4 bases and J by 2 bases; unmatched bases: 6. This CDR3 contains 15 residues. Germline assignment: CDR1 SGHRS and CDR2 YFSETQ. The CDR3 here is CASSATGEPTDTQYF. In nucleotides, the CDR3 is TGCGCCAGCAGCGCGACAGGGGAGCCCACAGATACGCAGTATTTT.

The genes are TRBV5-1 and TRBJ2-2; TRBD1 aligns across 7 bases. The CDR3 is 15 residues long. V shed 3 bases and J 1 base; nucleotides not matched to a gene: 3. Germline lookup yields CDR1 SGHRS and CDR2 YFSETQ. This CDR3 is CASSYGTENTGELFF. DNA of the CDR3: TGCGCCAGCAGCTACGGGACAGAGAACACCGGGGAGCTGTTTTTT.

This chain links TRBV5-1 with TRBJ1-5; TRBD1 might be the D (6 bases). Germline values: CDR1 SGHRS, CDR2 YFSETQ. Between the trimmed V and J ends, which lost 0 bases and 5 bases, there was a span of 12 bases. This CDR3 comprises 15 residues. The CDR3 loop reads CASSLDGGWDQPQHF. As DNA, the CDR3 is TGCGCCAGCAGCTTGGATGGGGGCTGGGATCAGCCCCAGCATTTT. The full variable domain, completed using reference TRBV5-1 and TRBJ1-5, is KAGVTQTPRYLIKTRGQQVTLSCSPISGHRSVSWYQQTPGQGLQFLFEYFSETQRNKGNFPGRFSGRQFSNSRSEMNVSTLELGDSALYLCASSLDGGWDQPQHFGDGTRLSIL.

CDR3 sequence: CASSLEGEEDYGYTF. CDR3 DNA sequence: TGCGCCAGCAGCTTGGAGGGGGAAGAGGACTATGGCTACACCTTC. The V call is TRBV5-1, the J call TRBJ1-2; possibly TRBD1 for D (6 bases). CDR1 is SGHRS, CDR2 YFSETQ, per germline. V dropped 0 bases and J dropped 3 bases, with 12 bases sitting between them. The CDR3 has 15 amino acids.

In nucleotides, the CDR3 is TGTGCCAGCAGCTATAGCATCGGGAATCAGCCCCAGCATTTT. Encoded protein: CASSYSIGNQPQHF. The chain is built from TRBV7-9 and TRBJ1-5, with unresolved D. The CDR3 is made up of 14 amino acids. Germline V CDR1 and CDR2: SEHNR, FQNEAQ (reference sequence). Between the trimmed V and J ends, which lost 4 bases and 4 bases, there was a span of 11 bases.

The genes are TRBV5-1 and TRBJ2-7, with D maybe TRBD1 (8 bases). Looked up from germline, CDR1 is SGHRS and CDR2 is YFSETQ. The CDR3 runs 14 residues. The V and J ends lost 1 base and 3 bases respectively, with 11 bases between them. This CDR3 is CASSLTGGDYEQYF. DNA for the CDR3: TGCGCCAGCAGCTTGACAGGGGGGGACTACGAGCAGTACTTC.

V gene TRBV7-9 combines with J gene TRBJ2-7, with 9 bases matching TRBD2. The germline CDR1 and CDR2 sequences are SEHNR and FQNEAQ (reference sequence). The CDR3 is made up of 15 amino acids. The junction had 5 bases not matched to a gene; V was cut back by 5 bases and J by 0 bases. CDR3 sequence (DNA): TGTGCCAGCAGCAGACTAGCGGAAGGCTCCTACGAGCAGTACTTC. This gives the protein CASSRLAEGSYEQYF.

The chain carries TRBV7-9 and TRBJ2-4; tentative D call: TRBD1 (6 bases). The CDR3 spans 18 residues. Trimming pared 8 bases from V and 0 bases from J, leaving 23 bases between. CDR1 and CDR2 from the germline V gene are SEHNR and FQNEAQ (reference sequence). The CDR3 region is CASANIGVQGRAKNIQYF. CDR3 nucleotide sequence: TGTGCCAGCGCCAATATAGGGGTACAGGGCCGAGCCAAAAACATTCAGTACTTC.

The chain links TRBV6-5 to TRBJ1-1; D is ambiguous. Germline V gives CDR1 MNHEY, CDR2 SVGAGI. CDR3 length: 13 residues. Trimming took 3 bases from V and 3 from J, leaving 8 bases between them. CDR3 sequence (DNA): TGTGCCAGCAGTTATCGGGAGGACACTGAAGCTTTCTTT. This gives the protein CASSYREDTEAFF.

DNA of the CDR3: TGTGCCAGCTCACCGGGGGGGGCAGGGGCTGACTACGAGCAGTACTTC. As protein: CASSPGGAGADYEQYF. The chain employs TRBV18 and TRBJ2-7; maybe TRBD2 (7 bases). Germline V CDR1 and CDR2: KGHSH, LQKENI. V lost 3 bases, J lost 3 bases, and 18 bases lay in between. The CDR3 contains 16 residues.

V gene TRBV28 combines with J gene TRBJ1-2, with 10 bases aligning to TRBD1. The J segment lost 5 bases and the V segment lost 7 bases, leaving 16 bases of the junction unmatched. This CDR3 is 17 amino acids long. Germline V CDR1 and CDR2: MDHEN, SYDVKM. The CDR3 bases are TGTGCCAGCACCGAAATCCCCGGGACAGGGGAAGGTTATGGCTACACCTTC. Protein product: CASTEIPGTGEGYGYTF.

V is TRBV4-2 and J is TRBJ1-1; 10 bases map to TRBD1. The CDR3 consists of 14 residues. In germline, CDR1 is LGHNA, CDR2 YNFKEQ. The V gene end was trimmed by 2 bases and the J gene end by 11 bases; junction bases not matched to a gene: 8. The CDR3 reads CASSQKGQGTAAFF. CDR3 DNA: TGTGCCAGCAGCCAAAAGGGACAGGGGACGGCGGCTTTCTTT.

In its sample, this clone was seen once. CDR3 sequence: CASSTQQGVVYGYTF. CDR3 nucleotides: TGTGCCAGCAGTACACAACAGGGGGTCGTCTATGGCTACACCTTC. This chain links TRBV6-6 with TRBJ1-2, with 8 bases fitting TRBD1. The CDR3 sequence is 15 residues long. The germline CDR1 and CDR2 sequences are MNHNY and SVGAGI (reference sequence). The J segment lost 4 bases and the V segment lost 5 bases, leaving 9 bases of the junction unmatched.

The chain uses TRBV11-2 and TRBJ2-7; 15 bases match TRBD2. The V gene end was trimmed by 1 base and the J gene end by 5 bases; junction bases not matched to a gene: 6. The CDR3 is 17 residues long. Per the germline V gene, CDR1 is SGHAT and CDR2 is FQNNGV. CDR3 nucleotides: TGTGCCAGCAGCTTAGGAGGACTAGCGGGAGGGTGGAACGAGCAGTACTTC. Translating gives CASSLGGLAGGWNEQYF.

CDR3 nucleotides: TGCACCAGCAGCCAAGAGGGACTCTATGGCTACACCTTC. Translation gives CTSSQEGLYGYTF. The chain recombines TRBV1 with TRBJ1-2. TRBV1 is an annotated pseudogene. CDR3 length equals 13 residues.

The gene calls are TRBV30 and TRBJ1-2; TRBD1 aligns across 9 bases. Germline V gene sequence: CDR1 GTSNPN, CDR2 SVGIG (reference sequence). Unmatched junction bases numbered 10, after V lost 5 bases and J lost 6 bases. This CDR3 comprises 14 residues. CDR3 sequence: CAWGTGGAFHGYTF. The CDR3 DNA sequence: TGTGCCTGGGGAACAGGGGGCGCATTCCATGGCTACACCTTC.

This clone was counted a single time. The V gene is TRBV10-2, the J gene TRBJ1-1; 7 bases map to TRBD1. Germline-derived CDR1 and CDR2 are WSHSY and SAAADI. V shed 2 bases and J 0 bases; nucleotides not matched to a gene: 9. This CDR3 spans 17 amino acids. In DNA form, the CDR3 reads TGCGCCAGCAGTGAGAGGGGGGACAGACGGGTGAACACTGAAGCTTTCTTT. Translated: CASSERGDRRVNTEAFF.

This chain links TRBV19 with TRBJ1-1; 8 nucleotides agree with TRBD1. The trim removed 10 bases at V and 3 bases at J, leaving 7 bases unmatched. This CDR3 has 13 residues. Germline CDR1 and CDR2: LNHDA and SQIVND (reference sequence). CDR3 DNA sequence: TGTGCCACTACGGACAGGGTTGACACTGAAGCTTTCTTT. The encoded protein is CATTDRVDTEAFF. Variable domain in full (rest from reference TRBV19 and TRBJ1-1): DGGITQSPKYLFRKEGQNVTLSCEQNLNHDAMYWYRQDPGQGLRLIYYSQIVNDFQKGDIAEGYSVSREKKESFPLTVTSAQKNPTAFYLCATTDRVDTEAFFGQGTRLTVV.

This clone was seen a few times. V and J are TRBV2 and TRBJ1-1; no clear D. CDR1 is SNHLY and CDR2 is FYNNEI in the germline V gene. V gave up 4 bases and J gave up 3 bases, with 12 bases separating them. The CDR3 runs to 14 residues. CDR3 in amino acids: CASSVRRSDTEAFF. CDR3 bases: TGTGCCAGCAGTGTACGAAGATCGGACACTGAAGCTTTCTTT.

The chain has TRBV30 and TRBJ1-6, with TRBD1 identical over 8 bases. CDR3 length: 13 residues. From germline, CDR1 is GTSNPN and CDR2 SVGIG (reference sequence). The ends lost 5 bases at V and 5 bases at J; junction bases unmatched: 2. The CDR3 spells CAWLTGDNSPLHF. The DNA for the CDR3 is TGTGCCTGGTTGACAGGGGATAATTCACCCCTCCACTTT.